Listed here are 8 T cell receptor beta chains from one sample, sequenced in a study of T cells in Graves' hyperthyroidism and ophthalmopathy. RNA transcripts yielded amplified TCR beta CDR3 regions. A set of HTBI primers served as the primers for a first-round RT-PCR of the TCR CDR3. TCRdb reanalysed the multiplex PCR reads using MiXCR and keeps one entry per CDR3 protein. The top ten clones hold about 11% of a sample with fewer than 550,000 distinct CDR3 sequences, about 24% of them seen once. Sample: blood. These receptors were obtained from a woman aged 30 to 39 with Graves' ophthalmopathy.

In its sample, this clonotype was seen a few times. This rearrangement joins TRBV18 to TRBJ1-6; D perhaps matches TRBD1 (6 bases). The germline V gene encodes CDR1 KGHSH and CDR2 LQKENI. This CDR3 is 15 amino acids long. The ends were cut back, 4 bases at V and 5 bases at J, with 12 bases in the middle. The CDR3 loop reads CASSQDRSHNSPLHF. In DNA, the CDR3 is TGTGCCAGCTCACAAGACAGGTCGCATAATTCACCCCTCCACTTT.

Many counts were recorded for this clonotype. V usage is TRBV29-1 and J usage is TRBJ2-7, with 9 bases aligning to TRBD2. Germline-derived CDR1 and CDR2 are SQVTM and ANQGSEA. The CDR3 length is 13 residues. The V and J ends lost 4 bases and 3 bases, in that order; junction bases with no gene match: 4. The CDR3 region is CSVVGGGGYEQYF. CDR3 bases: TGCAGCGTTGTCGGCGGGGGGGGCTACGAGCAGTACTTC.

This clonotype was observed many times. The chain couples TRBV5-1 to TRBJ2-7, with TRBD1 matching 7 bases. Germline V gives CDR1 SGHRS, CDR2 YFSETQ. The junction had 5 bases not matched to a gene; V was cut back by 4 bases and J by 1 base. This CDR3 region has 14 residues. CDR3: CASSLQTGSYEQYF. The CDR3 DNA reads as TGCGCCAGCAGCCTACAGACAGGGTCCTACGAGCAGTACTTC.

This clonotype was observed at least ten times. The genes are TRBV20-1 and TRBJ1-1; tentatively, D is TRBD1 (6 bases). Germline V gene data show CDR1 as DFQATT and CDR2 as SNEGSKA (reference sequence). The CDR3 consists of 14 residues. Trimming cost V 2 bases and J 7 bases, with 17 bases left between them. The CDR3 sequence: CSARFRGGGGEAFF. DNA for the CDR3: TGCAGTGCTAGATTCCGAGGTGGAGGGGGTGAAGCTTTCTTT.

In this sample, this clonotype turned up many times. The V call is TRBV6-2 or TRBV6-3, the J call TRBJ1-1, with D unresolved. The CDR3 length is 15 residues. V dropped 6 bases and J dropped 6 bases, with 20 bases sitting between them. Germline CDR1 MNHEY, CDR2 SVGEGT. Here the CDR3 reads CASSLLQGSDPEAFF. The DNA of the CDR3 is TGTGCCAGCAGCCTTTTGCAAGGGAGTGACCCTGAAGCTTTCTTT.

The chain has TRBV19 and TRBJ1-2; a possible D gene is TRBD1 (6 bases). This CDR3 has 15 residues. The V gene lost 6 bases and the J gene lost 1 base, with 15 bases spanning the gap. Germline V gene data show CDR1 as LNHDA and CDR2 as SQIVND (reference sequence). The CDR3 is CASRFAGTHNYGYTF. Written as DNA, the CDR3 is TGTGCCAGTAGGTTCGCCGGGACACATAACTATGGCTACACCTTC.

This clonotype was seen ten or more times. J is TRBJ2-7 and V is TRBV6-5; either TRBD1 or TRBD2 may fit D (5 bases each). This CDR3 region has 15 residues. The V gene's germline CDR1 is MNHEY and CDR2 SVGAGI. V was clipped by 6 bases and J by 2 bases, with 17 bases between them. The CDR3 spells CASSLAGGGPYEQYF. CDR3 sequence (DNA): TGTGCCAGCAGCCTAGCTGGTGGGGGACCCTACGAGCAGTACTTC.

This clonotype has a count of ten or more. The V gene is TRBV6-2 or TRBV6-3, the J gene TRBJ1-2, with a possible D match to TRBD1 (6 bases). From germline, CDR1 is MNHEY and CDR2 SVGEGT. The germline V and J ends were trimmed by 8 bases and 0 bases, with 16 bases remaining between them. This CDR3 is built from 15 residues. The CDR3 DNA follows: TGTGCCAGCTGCTATCAGGACAGATCTAACTATGGCTACACCTTC. Translation gives CASCYQDRSNYGYTF.